This TCR beta chain was captured in a study of CD8+ T cells in alopecia areata. At the level of the study: Patients given treatment had severity scored by the percentage of scalp area affected. Study conclusions and caveats: On tofacitinib, scalp and blood still held many of the expanded lesional clones.

CDR3 length: 14 residues. The germline gives CDR1 GTSNPN, CDR2 SVGIG (reference sequence). The V and J ends lost 2 bases and 6 bases, in that order; junction bases with no gene match: 6. Treatment specified: oral pan-JAK inhibitor, 5-10 mg twice daily. In each case, RNA was isolated and then reverse transcribed into cDNA as the sequencing template. The repertoire was sequenced with immunoSEQ multiplex PCR; TCRdb's copy has only in-frame clones and lacks some. The sample comprises more than 85,000 clones, 50% to 75% of which are singletons, and 15% to 18% rests with the top ten. Turning to this clone: What it binds is unknown.

The chain employs TRBV30 and TRBJ1-5; 8 nucleotides line up with TRBD1. Specimen: CD8+ T cells sorted from blood, collected at week 4, from a patient treated with tofacitinib. The clonotype was recovered from a human donor with alopecia areata. CDR3 region: CAWSPRQGPQPQHF. The CDR3 nucleotides are TGTGCCTGGAGTCCCCGACAGGGGCCTCAGCCCCAGCATTTT.